What follows are 10 T cell receptor beta chains derived from one specimen sequenced in a study of human T cells and chemical hapten exposure. From the RACE reads, TCRdb called clonotypes with MiXCR, one entry per CDR3 protein. The table has roughly 200,000 distinct CDR3 sequences, 20% to 25% seen once; the top ten hold approximately 6.4%. Regarding time point: patch test 1, 2 weeks after DPC sensitization. The sample's treatment: therapeutic diphenylcyclopropenone sensitization with weekly scalp DPC. Sequencing used whole blood, obtained in connection with sensitization to the hapten diphenylcyclopropenone (DPC). The receptors stem from a woman aged 50 to 60 with alopecia areata. Some clones in this sample may be carry-over from other donors' samples.

The V and J genes are TRBV20-1 and TRBJ2-5; 8 bases agree with TRBD1. CDR3 length: 14 residues. The V gene's germline CDR1 is DFQATT and CDR2 SNEGSKA (reference sequence). V shed 5 bases and J 3 bases; nucleotides not matched to a gene: 8. The CDR3 reads CSADKNRGEETQYF. In DNA form, the CDR3 reads TGCAGTGCTGACAAAAACAGGGGGGAAGAGACCCAGTACTTC.

This rearrangement joins TRBV20-1 to TRBJ2-3; 8 bases line up with TRBD1. This CDR3 has 13 amino acids. V gave up 7 bases and J gave up 1 base; unmatched junction bases: 4. The germline V gene encodes CDR1 DFQATT and CDR2 SNEGSKA (reference sequence). The CDR3 loop reads CSVPGQGTDTQYF. The CDR3 bases are TGCAGTGTTCCGGGACAGGGCACAGATACGCAGTATTTT.

The chain joins TRBV28 to TRBJ1-1; 10 nucleotides align to TRBD1. Germline CDR1 and CDR2: MDHEN and SYDVKM. The V gene end was trimmed by 4 bases and the J gene end by 7 bases; junction bases not matched to a gene: 12. The CDR3 is made up of 16 amino acids. The CDR3 DNA reads TGTGCCAGCAGTTCGATCAGTCGGACAGGGGGTTTTGAAGCTTTCTTT. Protein: CASSSISRTGGFEAFF. The full variable domain, rest sourced from reference TRBV28 and TRBJ1-1, is DVKVTQSSRYLVKRTGEKVFLECVQDMDHENMFWYRQDPGLGLRLIYFSYDVKMKEKGDIPEGYSVSREKKERFSLILESASTNQTSMYLCASSSISRTGGFEAFFGQGTRLTVV.

The chain carries TRBV11-2 and TRBJ1-5; 9 nucleotides agree with TRBD1. The CDR3 has 17 amino acids. Germline loops: CDR1 SGHAT, CDR2 FQNNGV. V was clipped by 3 bases and J by 7 bases; unmatched bases: 13. CDR3 nucleotides: TGTGCCAGCAGCTTGGGGACAGGGACTACCAAGGGCCAGCCCCAGCATTTT. Its protein is CASSLGTGTTKGQPQHF.

This clonotype was observed a handful of times. The chain combines TRBV27 with TRBJ2-7, with 8 bases matching TRBD1. Germline lookup yields CDR1 MNHEY and CDR2 SMNVEV (reference sequence). The CDR3 is 15 amino acids. V lost 6 bases and J lost 4; bases outside the gene matches: 11. The CDR3 loop reads CASSRSRDRSYEQYF. Written as DNA, the CDR3 is TGTGCCAGCAGCAGAAGCCGGGACAGGTCTTACGAGCAGTACTTC.

This clonotype turned up a few times. The V and J genes are TRBV20-1 and TRBJ2-7; a possible D gene is TRBD1 (6 bases). Germline V gives CDR1 DFQATT, CDR2 SNEGSKA (reference sequence). This CDR3 comprises 12 residues. V lost 4 bases and J 4 bases, leaving 11 bases between the germline ends. The CDR3 protein is CSATWTAYEQYF. The CDR3 DNA reads TGCAGTGCTACCTGGACAGCATACGAGCAGTACTTC.

The sample holds one count of this clonotype. The rearrangement links TRBV11-2 to TRBJ2-1; 7 bases match TRBD1. The CDR3 totals 15 residues. The germline V gene encodes CDR1 SGHAT and CDR2 FQNNGV. Trimming took 1 base from V and 5 from J; bases not matched to a gene: 5. CDR3 bases: TGTGCCAGCAGCTTAGGGACAGGAGACCACAATGAGCAGTTCTTC. Translated, it gives CASSLGTGDHNEQFF.

The V and J genes are TRBV6-1 and TRBJ2-3, with TRBD1 matching over 9 bases. The V segment lost 4 bases and the J segment 13 bases; nucleotides outside the gene matches: 15. Germline V gene lookup returns CDR1 MNHNS and CDR2 SASEGT. The CDR3 is 15 residues long. CDR3 in DNA: TGTGCCAGCAGTGCATCGAGGACAGGGGTTCGGAAAGAGTATTTT. Protein product: CASSASRTGVRKEYF.

This sequence joins TRBV20-1 and TRBJ2-5; D uncertain. The CDR3 extends over 13 amino acids. Germline CDR1 and CDR2: DFQATT and SNEGSKA (reference sequence). Trimming left V 4 bases short and J 4 bases short, with 13 bases between. For the CDR3, the DNA is TGCAGTGCTACGATCGTAATGGGAGAGACCCAGTACTTC. It specifies CSATIVMGETQYF.

This clonotype was observed a few times. This chain links TRBV21-1 with TRBJ1-1. TRBV21-1 is assigned pseudogene status. The CDR3 runs 11 residues. The CDR3 here is CASTKKGTAFF. CDR3 DNA sequence: TGTGCCAGCACCAAAAAGGGTACAGCTTTCTTT.